The clone carrying this T cell receptor beta chain came up many times. Antigen specificity is unknown. Using RNA template, CDR3s of TCR alpha and beta were amplified with iRepertoire arm-PCR. TCRdb independently ran MiXCR on the multiplex PCR reads; one entry per CDR3 protein. This sample has under 150,000 distinct CDR3 sequences; about 25% occur once, and the top ten carry over 25%. This entry belongs to a study of glioma-infiltrating T cells. Study observations and caveats: Tissue-blood divergence was below expectation in non-neoplastic patients, above in gliomas. Only very few CDR3 sequences appeared in both tissue and blood.

The CDR3 is 11 residues long. V was trimmed by 8 bases and J by 6 bases, leaving 8 bases between them. The germline gives CDR1 SNHLY, CDR2 FYNNEI. Sequenced: glioma tissue, nonneoplastic brain tissue, or PBMCs (not recorded which). The TCR originated in a human donor with low-grade glioma or glioblastoma, undergoing nonglioma brain surgery, or in good health (not recorded which). The chain is built from TRBV2 and TRBJ2-1, with D perhaps given as TRBD1 or TRBD2 (5 bases each). The CDR3 region is CASEGRNEQFF. CDR3 nucleotides: TGTGCCAGCGAGGGACGCAATGAGCAGTTCTTC.